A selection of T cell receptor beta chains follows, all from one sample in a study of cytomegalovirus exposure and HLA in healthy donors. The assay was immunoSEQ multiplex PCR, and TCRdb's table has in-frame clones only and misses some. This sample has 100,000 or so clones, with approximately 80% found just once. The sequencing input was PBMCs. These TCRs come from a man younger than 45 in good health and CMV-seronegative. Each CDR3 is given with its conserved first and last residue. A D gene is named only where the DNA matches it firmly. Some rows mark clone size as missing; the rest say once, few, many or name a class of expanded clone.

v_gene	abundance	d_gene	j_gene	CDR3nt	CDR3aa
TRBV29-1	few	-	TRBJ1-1	TGCAGCGTTGAAACCAGGTCCTGGGCCACTGAAGCTTTCTTT	CSVETRSWATEAFF
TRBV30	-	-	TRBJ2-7	TGTGCCTGGAGACCGGACAAGGTACGCGAGCAGTACTTC	CAWRPDKVREQYF
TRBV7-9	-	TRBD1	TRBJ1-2	TGTGCCAGCAGCTTAGGGGGACAGTCGAGCTATGGCTACACCTTC	CASSLGGQSSYGYTF
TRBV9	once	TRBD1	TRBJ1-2	TGTGCCAGCAGCGTGGGACAGGGCCCTTATGGCTACACCTTC	CASSVGQGPYGYTF
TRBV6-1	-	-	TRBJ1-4	TGTGCCAGCAGCTTCGGACAGATCTTTCGGGAAAAACTGTTTTTT	CASSFGQIFREKLFF
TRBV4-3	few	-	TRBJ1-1	TGCGCCAGCAGCCAAACTACGAACACTGAAGCTTTCTTT	CASSQTTNTEAFF
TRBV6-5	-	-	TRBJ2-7	TGTGCCAGCAGTTCGCACAGGGCAGGCTACGAGCAGTACTTC	CASSSHRAGYEQYF
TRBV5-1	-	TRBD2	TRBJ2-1	TGCGCCAGCAGCCCCGGACTAGCGGGGGCGTCCTCCTACAATGAGCAGTTCTTC	CASSPGLAGASSYNEQFF
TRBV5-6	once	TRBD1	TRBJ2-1	TGTGCCAGCAGCTTGGAGAAGGACAGGGGGCTCTCCTACAATGAGCAGTTCTTC	CASSLEKDRGLSYNEQFF
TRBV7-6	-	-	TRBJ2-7	TGTGCCAGCAGCTTAGCAGGACAGATTAACTACGAGCAGTACTTC	CASSLAGQINYEQYF
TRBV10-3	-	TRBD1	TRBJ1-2	TGTGCCACGAGAACGACAGGGGATAACTATGGCTACACCTTC	CATRTTGDNYGYTF
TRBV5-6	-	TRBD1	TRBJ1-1	TGTGCCAGCAGCCCCCGGACAGGGTGTGAAGCTTTCTTT	CASSPRTGCEAFF
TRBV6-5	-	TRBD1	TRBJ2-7	TGTGCCAGCAGTTACCCGCCCGGGACAGGACCCTACGAGCAGTACTTC	CASSYPPGTGPYEQYF